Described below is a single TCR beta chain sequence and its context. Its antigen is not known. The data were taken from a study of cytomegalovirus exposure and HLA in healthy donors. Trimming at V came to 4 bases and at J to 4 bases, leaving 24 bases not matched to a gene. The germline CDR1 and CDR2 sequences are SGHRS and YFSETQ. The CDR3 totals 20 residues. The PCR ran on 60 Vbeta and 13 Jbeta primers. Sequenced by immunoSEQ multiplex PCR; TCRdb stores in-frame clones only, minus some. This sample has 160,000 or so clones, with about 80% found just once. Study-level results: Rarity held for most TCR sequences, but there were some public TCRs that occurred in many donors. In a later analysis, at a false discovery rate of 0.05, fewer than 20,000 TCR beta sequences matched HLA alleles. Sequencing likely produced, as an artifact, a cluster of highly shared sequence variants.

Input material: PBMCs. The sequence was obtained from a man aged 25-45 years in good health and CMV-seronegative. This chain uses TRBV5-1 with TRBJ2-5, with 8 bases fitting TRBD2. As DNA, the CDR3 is TGCGCCAGCAGCCTACCCGTCGTCAGCGGGGGTCCCTACCCAAGAGAGACCCAGTACTTC. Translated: CASSLPVVSGGPYPRETQYF.